Listed here are 10 T cell receptor beta chains from one sample, sequenced in a study of T cell responses to AZD1222 COVID-19 vaccine. The assay was immunoSEQ multiplex PCR, and TCRdb's table has in-frame clones only and misses some. There are more than 100,000 clones in the sample; more than 85% occur only once, and 2.4% lies in the top ten. This specimen consisted of peripheral blood, obtained on day 0 of AZD1222 vaccination. Source of these receptors: an adult in good health.

The chain links TRBV12-5 to TRBJ2-6; TRBD1 might be the D (6 bases). The CDR3 has 17 residues. The V and J ends lost 6 bases and 0 bases respectively, with 15 bases between them. From germline, CDR1 is LGHNT and CDR2 FRNRAP. The chain's CDR3 is CASGPARGDSGANVLTF. CDR3 sequence (DNA): TGTGCTAGTGGACCCGCCAGGGGAGACTCTGGGGCCAACGTCCTGACTTTC.

This chain joins TRBV3-1 (or the pseudogene TRBV3-2) and TRBJ1-5; D gene uncertain. Per the germline V gene, CDR1 is LGHDT and CDR2 is YNNKEL (reference sequence). The CDR3 length is 16 residues. Trimming pared 1 base from V and 3 bases from J, leaving 13 bases between. This CDR3 reads CASSQGRGNDNQPQHF. CDR3 in DNA: TGTGCCAGCAGCCAAGGACGAGGGAACGACAATCAGCCCCAGCATTTT.

The chain employs TRBV3-1 (or the pseudogene TRBV3-2) and TRBJ2-2; D possibly uses TRBD1 or TRBD2 (6 bases each). Trimming removed 4 bases at V and 4 bases at J, with 22 bases between. In germline, CDR1 is LGHDT, CDR2 YNNKEL (reference sequence). This CDR3 is built from 18 residues. CDR3 residues: CASSRPMRGAQPTGELFF. CDR3 coding DNA: TGTGCCAGCAGCCGACCCATGAGGGGGGCCCAACCCACCGGGGAGCTGTTTTTT.

The rearrangement links TRBV28 to TRBJ1-1; unclear D gene. The CDR3 spans 15 residues. CDR1 is MDHEN and CDR2 is SYDVKM in the germline V gene. The germline V and J ends were trimmed by 5 bases and 1 base, with 14 bases remaining between them. The CDR3 spells CASSPMLRANTEAFF. DNA for the CDR3: TGTGCCAGCAGTCCTATGTTGAGAGCGAACACTGAAGCTTTCTTT.

This clone was recorded only once. This sequence joins TRBV10-1 and TRBJ2-7; 7 positions match TRBD1. The CDR3 is made up of 13 amino acids. The junction had 7 bases not matched to a gene; V was cut back by 5 bases and J by 6 bases. Germline CDR1 WNHNN, CDR2 SYGVQD (reference sequence). In nucleotides, the CDR3 is TGCGCCAGCAGTCTTGACAGGGTGGGCGAGCAGTACTTC. Amino acid sequence: CASSLDRVGEQYF.

The chain carries TRBV28 and TRBJ1-1, with 8 positions matching TRBD1. CDR1 and CDR2 (germline): MDHEN, SYDVKM. This CDR3 is 15 amino acids long. V lost 6 bases, J lost 4 bases, and 10 bases stayed unmatched. CDR3 sequence reads: CASSPGGNRGTEAFF. The CDR3 DNA sequence: TGTGCCAGCAGCCCAGGGGGCAACAGGGGCACTGAAGCTTTCTTT. The whole variable domain, filled in from reference TRBV28 and TRBJ1-1, reads DVKVTQSSRYLVKRTGEKVFLECVQDMDHENMFWYRQDPGLGLRLIYFSYDVKMKEKGDIPEGYSVSREKKERFSLILESASTNQTSMYLCASSPGGNRGTEAFFGQGTRLTVV.

CDR3 sequence: CASLPFPMPNQPQHF. CDR3 sequence (DNA): TGTGCCAGCTTACCGTTCCCAATGCCCAATCAGCCCCAGCATTTT. The chain uses TRBV2 and TRBJ1-5; D uncertain. The V end lost 8 bases, the J end lost 3 bases, and 17 bases lay between the germline ends. This CDR3 is 15 amino acids long. In germline, CDR1 is SNHLY, CDR2 FYNNEI.

This chain joins TRBV7-6 and TRBJ2-2; possible D gene TRBD1, 5 bases. CDR1 is SGHVS, CDR2 FNYEAQ, per germline. V was pared by 5 bases and J by 6 bases, with 10 bases between. CDR3 length: 13 amino acids. CDR3 DNA sequence: TGTGCCAGCAGCCCTCGCAGGGCCGGGGAGCTGTTTTTT. Amino acids: CASSPRRAGELFF.

This clone was detected only once. The chain employs TRBV20-1 and TRBJ2-1, with D possibly TRBD2 on 5 matching bases. The germline CDR1 and CDR2 sequences are DFQATT and SNEGSKA (reference sequence). This CDR3 has 14 residues. Deletions cut 3 bases from V and 2 bases from J, with 11 bases between. The CDR3 DNA is TGCAGTGCTAGTTACAGCGGACCCTACAATGAGCAGTTCTTC. It yields the protein CSASYSGPYNEQFF.

This clone was detected once. The chain carries TRBV9 and TRBJ1-4, with 7 bases that match TRBD1. This CDR3 comprises 15 residues. Germline CDR1 SGDLS, CDR2 YYNGEE. V was clipped by 4 bases and J by 3 bases; unmatched bases: 6. In DNA form, the CDR3 reads TGTGCCAGCAGCCCGCGACAGGGATCTAATGAAAAACTGTTTTTT. Translated: CASSPRQGSNEKLFF.